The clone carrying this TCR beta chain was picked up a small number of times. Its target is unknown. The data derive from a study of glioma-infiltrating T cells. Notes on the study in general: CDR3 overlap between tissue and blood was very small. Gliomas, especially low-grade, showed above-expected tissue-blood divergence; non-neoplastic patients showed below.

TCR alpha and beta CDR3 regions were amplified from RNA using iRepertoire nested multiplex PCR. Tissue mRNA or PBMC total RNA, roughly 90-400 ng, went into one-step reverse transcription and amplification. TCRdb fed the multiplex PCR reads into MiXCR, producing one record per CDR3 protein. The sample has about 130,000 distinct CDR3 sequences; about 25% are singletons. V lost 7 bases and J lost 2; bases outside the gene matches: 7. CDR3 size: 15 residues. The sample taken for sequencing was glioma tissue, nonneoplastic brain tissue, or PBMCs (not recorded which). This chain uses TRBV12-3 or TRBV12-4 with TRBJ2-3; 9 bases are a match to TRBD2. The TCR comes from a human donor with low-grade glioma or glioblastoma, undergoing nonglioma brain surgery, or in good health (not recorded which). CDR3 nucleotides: TGTGCCAGCACCGGTCGGACTAGCGACACAGATACGCAGTATTTT. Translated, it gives CASTGRTSDTDTQYF.